This T cell receptor beta chain was sequenced during a study of neurological immune-mediated disorders. Ten or more counts support this clonotype. No antigen is known for it. A single record per CDR3 protein comes from TCRdb applying MiXCR to the 5' RACE reads. The data hold 27,000 or so distinct CDR3 sequences, with 20% to 25% observed a single time. Maryland, USA blood bank volunteers served as healthy controls. PBMCs stored at -80 C, numbering 2 million, were the origin of the unsorted libraries. Germline V lookup: CDR1 SGHVS, CDR2 FQNEAQ. The CDR3 covers 14 residues. Trimming pared 5 bases from V and 5 bases from J, leaving 13 bases between. Study outcomes and limitations: TCR-beta repertoires seemed private in all groups, with no expanded CDR3 amino acid sequences shared. The greatest degree of TCR clonal expansion was observed in HTLV-1-associated myelopathy, with the lowest in multiple sclerosis, below that of healthy controls.

The TCR was taken from an older woman in good health. Sequenced sample: PBMCs. This sequence joins TRBV7-8 and TRBJ2-1; no clear D gene. The CDR3 loop is CASSGEWADNEQFF. CDR3 in DNA: TGTGCCAGCAGCGGCGAATGGGCGGACAATGAGCAGTTCTTC.